This is a list of T cell receptor beta chains from one sample in a study of blood T cells in healthy people across ages. TCRdb reanalysed the 5' RACE reads using MiXCR and keeps one entry per CDR3 protein. The profile covers 850,000 to 1,000,000 distinct CDR3 sequences, with about 48% appearing a single time and roughly an eighth taken by the ten largest. The sample taken for sequencing was blood. The source is a man between 25 and 39 years old in good health. Each CDR3 is given with its conserved first and last residue. The D gene is left open where the match is weak. Clone size is shown for a subset of rows, as once, few, many or a class of expanded clone.

clone size,J gene,V gene,D gene,CDR3 protein,CDR3 DNA
NA,TRBJ2-1,TRBV4-1,NA,CASSQDGLAPFF,TGCGCCAGCAGCCAAGACGGGCTAGCGCCGTTCTTC
few,TRBJ2-1,TRBV6-5,TRBD2,CASSPGGVQFF,TGTGCCAGCAGTCCGGGGGGGGTTCAGTTCTTC
NA,TRBJ2-6,TRBV12-3/TRBV12-4,NA,CAVRLQASGANVLTF,TGTGCCGTAAGATTACAAGCCTCTGGGGCCAACGTCCTGACTTTC
few,TRBJ2-5,TRBV20-1,NA,CSAGSNEYF,TGCAGTGCTGGATCAAACGAGTACTTC
NA,TRBJ2-7,TRBV7-2,NA,CASSLVGGGSSYEQYF,TGTGCCAGCAGCTTAGTGGGGGGCGGGAGCTCCTACGAGCAGTACTTC
few,TRBJ2-2,TRBV7-2,TRBD1,CASSSTGVWELFF,TGTGCCAGCAGCTCGACAGGGGTTTGGGAGCTGTTTTTT
few,TRBJ2-3,TRBV3-1,NA,CASSQEGGYTDTQYF,TGTGCCAGCAGCCAAGAAGGAGGGTACACAGATACGCAGTATTTT
once,TRBJ2-7,TRBV4-1,NA,CASSQRIYEQYF,TGCGCCAGCAGCCAACGTATCTACGAGCAGTACTTC
few,TRBJ2-7,TRBV28,NA,CASSLGHYEQYF,TGTGCCAGCAGTTTGGGGCACTACGAGCAGTACTTC
NA,TRBJ2-5,TRBV7-2,TRBD2,CASSVTGTSGAQYF,TGTGCCAGCAGCGTGACCGGGACTAGCGGGGCACAGTACTTC
NA,TRBJ1-5,TRBV28,NA,CASSLWDTGTNQPQHF,TGTGCCAGCAGTTTATGGGATACAGGGACGAATCAGCCCCAGCATTTT
NA,TRBJ2-7,TRBV27,TRBD1,CASTGSGQGIYEQYF,TGTGCCAGCACTGGATCCGGACAGGGAATCTACGAGCAGTACTTC
NA,TRBJ2-1,TRBV9,TRBD2,CASSVGGRSGGNEQFF,TGTGCCAGCAGCGTAGGGGGTAGGAGCGGGGGAAATGAGCAGTTCTTC
NA,TRBJ1-2,TRBV4-1,NA,CASSQVTSQLSYGYTF,TGCGCCAGCAGCCAAGTTACGTCCCAGCTATCCTATGGCTACACCTTC